These 27 T cell receptor beta chains came from one sample sequenced in a study of monozygotic twins with inflammatory bowel disease. TCRdb re-called the 5' RACE reads; one entry per CDR3 protein, DNA not given. The sample data list some 160,000 distinct CDR3 sequences. Sequencing was carried out using blood. The source is a human donor with ulcerative colitis or Crohn's disease, or a healthy co-twin of an affected twin (not recorded which).

The CDR3: CSANAASGRGNEQFF. The chain is built from TRBV20-1 and TRBJ2-1; the TRBD2 assignment by TCRdb is unverifiable without DNA. Germline V gene sequence: CDR1 DFQATT, CDR2 SNEGSKA (reference sequence). This CDR3 is built from 15 residues.

The chain is built from TRBV29-1 and TRBJ1-2. CDR1 SQVTM and CDR2 ANQGSEA come from the germline V gene. The CDR3 has 12 residues. CDR3 amino acids: CSVSTPNYGYTF.

This chain joins TRBV7-9 and TRBJ1-1. This CDR3 is built from 14 residues. Looked up from germline, CDR1 is SEHNR and CDR2 is FQNEAQ (reference sequence). CDR3: CASSLDGMNTEAFF.

The chain joins TRBV5-1 to TRBJ1-1; absent DNA, TCRdb's TRBD1 call cannot be checked. This CDR3 has 15 amino acids. Germline-derived CDR1 and CDR2 are SGHRS and YFSETQ. The CDR3 reads CASSRGARVNTEAFF.

The chain joins TRBV30 to TRBJ2-2; the TCRdb D gene call, TRBD1, has no DNA to confirm it. Per germline, CDR1 GTSNPN and CDR2 SVGIG (reference sequence). CDR3 length equals 14 residues. The CDR3 sequence: CAWTRQANTGELFF.

The chain recombines TRBV28 with TRBJ2-3. CDR3 length equals 15 residues. Germline V gene lookup returns CDR1 MDHEN and CDR2 SYDVKM. The CDR3 is CASSLMATITDTQYF.

The J gene is TRBJ2-2, the V gene TRBV5-1. This CDR3 has 15 residues. CDR1 and CDR2 (germline): SGHRS, YFSETQ. This CDR3 is CASSLRGPNTGELFF.

The chain joins TRBV27 to TRBJ2-7; as DNA is missing, the TRBD1 call by TCRdb cannot be tested. CDR1 MNHEY and CDR2 SMNVEV come from the germline V gene (reference sequence). The CDR3 length is 14 residues. This CDR3 is CASSLSRQADEQYF.

The chain joins TRBV5-4 to TRBJ1-2; TCRdb proposes TRBD1, but this gene call is untestable without DNA. CDR1 is SGHNT, CDR2 YYREEE, per germline (reference sequence). The CDR3 is 13 residues long. Here the CDR3 reads CASSSGQGNGYTF.

The chain is built from TRBV6-6 and TRBJ2-1; TCRdb designates TRBD2, a call that cannot be tested without DNA. Germline V CDR1 and CDR2: MNHNY, SVGAGI (reference sequence). This CDR3 region has 14 residues. CDR3 protein: CASSSGTSSYEQFF.

V gene TRBV6-6 combines with J gene TRBJ1-2. This CDR3 region has 14 residues. Germline CDR1 is MNHNY and CDR2 is SVGAGI (reference sequence). CDR3 in amino acids: CASTYGTQGGGYTF.

The chain combines TRBV16 with TRBJ2-7; TCRdb selects TRBD2, and the lack of DNA leaves this call unchecked. Germline-derived CDR1 and CDR2 are KGHSY and FQNENV. This CDR3 region has 19 residues. The CDR3 spells CASSHSSGTSGRARYEQYF.

V is TRBV18 and J is TRBJ1-6. In germline, CDR1 is KGHSH, CDR2 LQKENI. The length of the CDR3 is 15 residues. The CDR3 reads CASSPTGWNNSPLHF.

The CDR3 reads CASSSSGNTEAFF. V and J are TRBV7-2 and TRBJ1-1. CDR3 length equals 13 residues. The V gene's germline CDR1 is SGHTA and CDR2 FQGNSA.

The CDR3 sequence is CATSRVVVSGNTIYF. The chain uses TRBV15 and TRBJ1-3. Germline V gene data show CDR1 as LNHNV and CDR2 as YYDKDF (reference sequence). The CDR3 runs to 15 residues.

This rearrangement joins TRBV5-1 to TRBJ2-1; TCRdb selects TRBD2, and the lack of DNA leaves this call unchecked. Per the germline V gene, CDR1 is SGHRS and CDR2 is YFSETQ. The CDR3 spans 17 residues. CDR3: CASSLISGVSSYNEQFF.

The chain has TRBV7-6 and TRBJ1-6; TCRdb reports TRBD1, a call that lacks DNA to check it against. The length of the CDR3 is 15 residues. CDR1 is SGHVS, CDR2 FNYEAQ, per germline. The CDR3 sequence: CASSLVGTGDSPLHF.

The gene calls are TRBV19 and TRBJ1-5. Germline loops: CDR1 LNHDA, CDR2 SQIVND (reference sequence). The CDR3 runs to 15 residues. The CDR3 sequence is CASSLTGRTTQPQHF.

V usage is TRBV7-6 and J usage is TRBJ1-6; TCRdb lists TRBD1, though no DNA is available to test this call. The CDR3 totals 14 residues. The germline V gene has CDR1 SGHVS and CDR2 FNYEAQ. CDR3 sequence reads: CASSSTGVNSPLHF.

The CDR3 spells CSVASPQEQYF. The chain carries TRBV29-1 and TRBJ2-7. Germline V lookup: CDR1 SQVTM, CDR2 ANQGSEA. The CDR3 loop spans 11 amino acids.

CDR3 loop: CASSLVGEAGELFF. This sequence joins TRBV11-3 and TRBJ2-2; TCRdb picks TRBD1, but there is no DNA to check that call. The CDR3 runs 14 residues. Germline V gene sequence: CDR1 SGHNT, CDR2 YENEEA.

This sequence joins TRBV3-1 and TRBJ1-1; TCRdb lists TRBD1, though no DNA is available to test this call. Germline CDR1 and CDR2: LGHDT and YNNKEL (reference sequence). The CDR3 contains 12 residues. This chain's CDR3 is CASREQGTEAFF.

The V and J genes are TRBV10-3 and TRBJ2-1. There are 11 residues in the CDR3. Looked up from germline, CDR1 is ENHRY and CDR2 is SYGVKD. CDR3 sequence reads: CAIMANYEQFF.

The chain combines TRBV20-1 with TRBJ1-5; TCRdb gives TRBD1 as the D gene, but with no DNA this cannot be confirmed. The germline V gene has CDR1 DFQATT and CDR2 SNEGSKA (reference sequence). The CDR3 has 15 amino acids. CDR3 in amino acids: CSARPRGRVNQPQHF.

The chain employs TRBV12-3 or TRBV12-4 and TRBJ2-7. The CDR3 extends over 12 amino acids. CDR3 sequence reads: CASSLGVGEQYF.

This chain connects TRBV30 to TRBJ1-6; TCRdb indicates TRBD1, and absent DNA this call remains unverified. The CDR3 runs 13 residues. Per the germline V gene, CDR1 is GTSNPN and CDR2 is SVGIG (reference sequence). CDR3 region: CAFLTGDNSPLHF.

The chain is built from TRBV20-1 and TRBJ2-3; there is no DNA to check the TCRdb D call of TRBD2. CDR1 and CDR2 from the germline V gene are DFQATT and SNEGSKA (reference sequence). CDR3 length equals 17 residues. The chain's CDR3 is CSARHRAGGIRADTQYF.